These 17 T cell receptor beta chains were sequenced from one sample in a study of low-dose radiotherapy and immunotherapy resistance in tumors. Described time point: before trial treatment. First-strand cDNA relied on TRAV- and TRBV-specific primers spanning alpha and beta chains. The authors ran 15 to 20 PCR cycles to amplify TCRs with a constant-region primer and V-primer adapter. TCRdb recomputed calls from the reads with MiXCR, one row per CDR3 protein. The sample shows tens of thousands of distinct CDR3 sequences, around 17% of them seen only once. Sequencing was performed on PBMCs, taken before treatment. Source of these receptors: a male donor with prostate cancer.

Many counts were recorded for this clonotype. This CDR3 reads CASSGGETDTQYF. The DNA for the CDR3 is TGTGCCAGCAGTGGCGGGGAAACAGATACGCAGTATTTT. This chain uses TRBV6-4 with TRBJ2-3, with a tentative D call TRBD2 (6 bases). CDR1 and CDR2 from the germline V gene are MRHNA and SNTAGT. V was trimmed by 4 bases and J by 3 bases, leaving 8 bases between them. The length of the CDR3 is 13 residues.

This clonotype was observed many times. The chain employs TRBV12-3 or TRBV12-4 and TRBJ1-2, with D perhaps matching TRBD1 (6 bases). The CDR3 consists of 14 residues. Trimming stripped 5 bases from V and 5 bases from J, with 15 bases between. The CDR3 nucleotides read TGTGCCAGCAGTGGGGGCCGGGCCCCATATGGCTACACCTTC. It codes for CASSGGRAPYGYTF.

Points on this clonotype: A much larger clonotype is one base distant, so this may be a read error. This chain uses TRBV5-1 with TRBJ1-2; the D gene is possibly TRBD1 (5 bases). The CDR3 has 16 amino acids. Germline assignment: CDR1 SGHRS and CDR2 YFSETQ. In nucleotides, the CDR3 is TGCGCCAGCAGCTTGGAGGCTGGGGCAGGAGGCTATGGCCACACCTTC. The encoded protein is CASSLEAGAGGYGHTF.

In its sample, this clonotype was seen many times. The chain is built from TRBV5-1 and TRBJ2-7, with D perhaps matching TRBD1 (6 bases). Germline V lookup: CDR1 SGHRS, CDR2 YFSETQ. Trimming removed 3 bases from V and 2 bases from J, with 18 bases in between. The CDR3 totals 16 residues. The CDR3 coding sequence is TGCGCCAGCAGCTGGGGACATTCGGCCGACGCCTACGAGCAGTACTTC. This sequence encodes CASSWGHSADAYEQYF.

This clonotype was seen a handful of times. The V gene is TRBV5-1, the J gene TRBJ2-3; D may correspond to TRBD1 or TRBD2 (5 bases each). The germline gives CDR1 SGHRS, CDR2 YFSETQ. V lost 0 bases, J lost 2 bases, and 13 bases lay in between. The CDR3 has 16 amino acids. This CDR3 is CASSLEGDPLTDTQYF. In nucleotides, the CDR3 is TGCGCCAGCAGCTTGGAAGGGGACCCACTCACAGATACGCAGTATTTT.

The gene calls are TRBV27 and TRBJ1-1, with a tentative D call TRBD1 (5 bases). Deletions cut 3 bases from V and 5 bases from J, with 13 bases between. The CDR3 contains 14 residues. Germline V CDR1 and CDR2: MNHEY, SMNVEV (reference sequence). The CDR3, as DNA: TGTGCCAGCAGTTTCGCCCAGGGTAGAACTGAAGCTTTCTTT. Protein: CASSFAQGRTEAFF.

This clonotype was observed a few times. This chain connects TRBV5-1 to TRBJ2-1, with D perhaps matching TRBD2 (5 bases). The V and J ends lost 7 bases and 4 bases respectively, with 18 bases between them. Germline loops: CDR1 SGHRS, CDR2 YFSETQ. The CDR3 is made up of 15 amino acids. CDR3 in DNA: TGCGCCAGCCGCAAGGACTCCCAAAAGTACAATGAGCAGTTCTTC. Translated: CASRKDSQKYNEQFF.

This clonotype was detected only a few times. This chain uses TRBV7-2 with TRBJ2-7; possible D gene TRBD1, 6 bases. V was trimmed by 1 base and J by 3 bases, leaving 10 bases between them. CDR1 SGHTA and CDR2 FQGNSA come from the germline V gene. The CDR3 is made up of 14 amino acids. The CDR3, as DNA: TGTGCCAGCAGCTTAGGGACAGAGTTCTACGAGCAGTACTTC. Residues: CASSLGTEFYEQYF.

In this sample, this clonotype turned up once. V gene TRBV2 combines with J gene TRBJ2-2; D is possibly TRBD1 (6 bases). Looked up from germline, CDR1 is SNHLY and CDR2 is FYNNEI. The CDR3 is 19 amino acids. The V end was cut by 0 bases, the J end by 3 bases, with 20 bases between. The chain's CDR3 is CASSEAANVGGTDTGELFF. The CDR3 DNA sequence: TGTGCCAGCAGTGAAGCGGCCAACGTAGGGGGAACGGACACCGGGGAGCTGTTTTTT. The full variable domain, completed using reference TRBV2 and TRBJ2-2, is EPEVTQTPSHQVTQMGQEVILRCVPISNHLYFYWYRQILGQKVEFLVSFYNNEISEKSEIFDDQFSVERPDGSNFTLKIRSTKLEDSAMYFCASSEAANVGGTDTGELFFGEGSRLTVL.

This clonotype occurred many times. The chain uses TRBV13 and TRBJ1-4, with unresolved D. V dropped 1 base and J dropped 8 bases, with 8 bases sitting between them. CDR1 PRHDT and CDR2 FYEKMQ come from the germline V gene (reference sequence). The CDR3 length is 13 residues. The CDR3, as DNA: TGTGCCAGCAGCTTAGTAGCTGGAGAAAAACTGTTTTTT. Protein product: CASSLVAGEKLFF. The complete variable domain, with remaining parts taken from reference TRBV13 and TRBJ1-4, reads AAGVIQSPRHLIKEKRETATLKCYPIPRHDTVYWYQQGPGQDPQFLISFYEKMQSDKGSIPDRFSAQQFSDYHSELNMSSLELGDSALYFCASSLVAGEKLFFGSGTQLSVL.

This clonotype was picked up many times. This sequence joins TRBV11-2 and TRBJ2-1; 13 nucleotides agree with TRBD2. CDR3 length: 18 residues. Germline CDR1 is SGHAT and CDR2 is FQNNGV. The V and J ends lost 3 bases and 6 bases, in that order; junction bases with no gene match: 11. The CDR3 bases are TGTGCCAGCAGCTTTGGGACTAGCGGGGTCTTAGTTCTCAATGAGCAGTTCTTC. It codes for CASSFGTSGVLVLNEQFF.

This clonotype was seen repeatedly, ten times or more. V and J are TRBV3-1 and TRBJ2-1, with D possibly being TRBD2 (7 bases). Trimming pared 0 bases from V and 7 bases from J, leaving 19 bases between. This CDR3 is built from 17 residues. Germline V CDR1 and CDR2: LGHDT, YNNKEL (reference sequence). The CDR3 coding sequence is TGTGCCAGCAGCCAAGATCGGGGCGGGGGCGTAGGTAATGAGCAGTTCTTC. It codes for CASSQDRGGGVGNEQFF.

The chain combines TRBV28 with TRBJ2-1, with 9 bases fitting TRBD2. Germline loops: CDR1 MDHEN, CDR2 SYDVKM. Trimming at V came to 3 bases and at J to 4 bases, leaving 7 bases not matched to a gene. The CDR3 is 16 residues long. The CDR3, as DNA: TGTGCCAGCAGTTTTGGTAGCGGGAGTCGGTACAATGAGCAGTTCTTC. Translating it yields CASSFGSGSRYNEQFF. Looking up the rest from reference TRBV28 and TRBJ2-1 gives the full variable domain: DVKVTQSSRYLVKRTGEKVFLECVQDMDHENMFWYRQDPGLGLRLIYFSYDVKMKEKGDIPEGYSVSREKKERFSLILESASTNQTSMYLCASSFGSGSRYNEQFFGPGTRLTVL.

With respect to this clonotype: A clone one base away is much larger, so this may be a read error. The conserved closing phenylalanine or tryptophan is absent in this CDR3, likely reflecting a read error. The chain links TRBV4-1 to TRBJ2-7; perhaps TRBD2 as D (7 bases). The CDR3 runs to 14 residues. Germline V CDR1 and CDR2: MGHRA, YSYEKL. Trimming left V 1 base short and J 4 bases short, with 11 bases between. CDR3 sequence reads: CASSQAGRGYEQYC. In DNA form, the CDR3 reads TGCGCCAGCAGCCAAGCGGGGAGGGGGTACGAGCAGTACTGC.

At least ten counts were recorded for this clonotype. The chain recombines TRBV5-1 with TRBJ2-7, with D possibly called TRBD1 or TRBD2 (5 bases each). Trimming removed 0 bases at V and 2 bases at J, with 12 bases between. Germline V gene sequence: CDR1 SGHRS, CDR2 YFSETQ. This CDR3 region has 15 residues. The CDR3 region is CASSLDWDPAYEQYF. In DNA, the CDR3 is TGCGCCAGCAGCTTGGATTGGGACCCCGCCTACGAGCAGTACTTC.

This clonotype was detected many times. This chain joins TRBV4-1 and TRBJ2-7, with 8 positions matching TRBD2. V was clipped by 4 bases and J by 3 bases; unmatched bases: 14. This CDR3 has 17 amino acids. Per the germline V gene, CDR1 is MGHRA and CDR2 is YSYEKL. The DNA of the CDR3 is TGCGCCAGCAGCCCTCAAGGGGCGGGGGGCACAAACTACGAGCAGTACTTC. This translates into CASSPQGAGGTNYEQYF.

Note on this clonotype: A far bigger clonotype differs at one base, so this is likely a read error. The chain combines TRBV4-1 with TRBJ2-5; 7 nucleotides align to TRBD1. V dropped 2 bases and J dropped 11; count of bases not matched to a gene: 8. Per germline, CDR1 MGHRA and CDR2 YSYEKL. The CDR3 has 13 residues. DNA of the CDR3: TGCGCCAGCAGCCAACTACAGGGGAATGAGCAGTACTTC. The encoded protein is CASSQLQGNEQYF.